Detailed here is one T cell receptor beta chain. The same CDR3 arises from other DNA sequences in this sample as well. This CDR3 region has 15 residues. V lost 2 bases and J lost 0, with 6 bases in between. Germline V gene sequence: CDR1 SGDLS, CDR2 YYNGEE. These data belong to a study of shared clonotypes between healthy human individuals. Profiled with immunoSEQ multiplex PCR; TCRdb holds only in-frame clones, not every one. Among fewer than 1.8 million clones, approximately 98.5% were seen once, and the ten largest hold about 0.34%. Sequenced sample: naive CD4+ T cells sorted from blood. The subset: CD45RA+ positively selected. The rearrangement links TRBV9 to TRBJ2-6; D gene unclear. The TCR was taken from a man in his thirties or forties in good health. CDR3 DNA sequence: TGTGCCAGCAGCGTCTCGGGCTCTGGGGCCAACGTCCTGACTTTC. Protein: CASSVSGSGANVLTF.